This section outlines one T cell receptor (beta chain) sequence together with its context. The data were produced by immunoSEQ multiplex PCR, yet TCRdb's version contains in-frame clones alone and is incomplete. The top ten clones hold 27% of a sample with more than 20,000 clones, roughly 83% of them seen once. The CDR3 consists of 13 residues. V lost 7 bases, J lost 0 bases, and 10 bases lay in between. The source of the sample is a study of control samples from healthy donors and cancer patients. The origin of this receptor is a man in his sixties with head and neck cancer. This rearrangement joins TRBV12-3 or TRBV12-4 to TRBJ2-7, with D perhaps TRBD2 (6 bases). The sequenced sample consisted of PBMCs. CDR3 region: CASKAGISYEQYF. CDR3 DNA: TGTGCCAGCAAGGCGGGAATCTCCTACGAGCAGTACTTC.